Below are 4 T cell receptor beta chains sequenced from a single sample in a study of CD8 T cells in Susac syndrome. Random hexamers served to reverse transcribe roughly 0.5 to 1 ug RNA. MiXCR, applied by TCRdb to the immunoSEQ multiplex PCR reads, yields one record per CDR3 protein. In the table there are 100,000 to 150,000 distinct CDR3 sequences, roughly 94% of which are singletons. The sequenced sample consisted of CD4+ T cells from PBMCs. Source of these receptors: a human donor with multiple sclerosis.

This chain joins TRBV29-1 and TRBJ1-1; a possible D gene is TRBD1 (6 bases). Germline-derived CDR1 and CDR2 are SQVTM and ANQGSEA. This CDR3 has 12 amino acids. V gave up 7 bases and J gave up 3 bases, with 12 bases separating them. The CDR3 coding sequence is TGCAGCGGGGGGGCCGCGGACACTGAAGCTTTCTTT. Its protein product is CSGGAADTEAFF.

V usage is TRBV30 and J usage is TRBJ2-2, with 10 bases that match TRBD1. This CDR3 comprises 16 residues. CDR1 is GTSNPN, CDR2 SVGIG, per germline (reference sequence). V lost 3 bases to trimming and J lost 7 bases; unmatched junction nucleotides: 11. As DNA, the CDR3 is TGTGCCTGGAGACAGGACAGGGGGAAAAAGGTCGGGGAGCTGTTTTTT. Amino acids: CAWRQDRGKKVGELFF.

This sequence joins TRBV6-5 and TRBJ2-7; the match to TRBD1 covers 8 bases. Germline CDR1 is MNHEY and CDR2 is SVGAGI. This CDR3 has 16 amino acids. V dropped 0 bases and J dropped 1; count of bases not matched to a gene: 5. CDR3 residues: CASSYSGQAHSYEQYF. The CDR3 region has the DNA TGTGCCAGCAGTTACTCGGGACAGGCTCATTCCTACGAGCAGTACTTC.

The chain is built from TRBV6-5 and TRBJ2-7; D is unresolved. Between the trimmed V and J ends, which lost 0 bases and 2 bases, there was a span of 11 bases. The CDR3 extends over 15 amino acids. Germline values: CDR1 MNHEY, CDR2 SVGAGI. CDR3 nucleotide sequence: TGTGCCAGCAGTTACTCGGGGAATCGGCCCTACGAGCAGTACTTC. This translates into CASSYSGNRPYEQYF.